The 25 T cell receptor beta chains below all came from one sample that was sequenced in a study of T cells in Graves' hyperthyroidism and ophthalmopathy. Amplification yielded TCR beta CDR3 regions, with RNA transcripts as the source. First-round RT-PCR targeting the TCR CDR3 was performed with the HTBI primer set. TCRdb re-called the multiplex PCR reads with MiXCR, one entry per CDR3 protein. The repertoire has more than 50,000 distinct CDR3 sequences, about 50% of them found once; the top ten carry 2.5% to 4%. Sequencing was performed on blood. The source of these receptors is an older woman with Graves' ophthalmopathy.

Many counts were recorded for this clonotype. This sequence joins TRBV5-1 and TRBJ2-1; 7 bases line up with TRBD1. Germline V gene data show CDR1 as SGHRS and CDR2 as YFSETQ. CDR3 length: 15 amino acids. Unmatched junction bases numbered 5, after V lost 1 base and J lost 4 bases. CDR3 in DNA: TGCGCCAGCAGCTTGATACAGGGGAATTACAATGAGCAGTTCTTC. Its translation is CASSLIQGNYNEQFF.

The rearrangement uses TRBV11-3 and TRBJ2-2, with 10 bases that match TRBD1. Per germline, CDR1 SGHNT and CDR2 YENEEA. The CDR3 is 14 residues long. V dropped 6 bases and J dropped 8; count of bases not matched to a gene: 6. The CDR3 loop reads CASRRQGATGELFF. The CDR3, as DNA: TGTGCCAGCAGGAGACAGGGGGCTACTGGGGAGCTGTTTTTT.

The genes are TRBV20-1 and TRBJ2-6, with D perhaps TRBD1 (6 bases). From germline, CDR1 is DFQATT and CDR2 SNEGSKA (reference sequence). This CDR3 has 17 amino acids. Between the trimmed V and J ends, which lost 0 bases and 3 bases, there was a span of 15 bases. CDR3 bases: TGCAGTGCTAGAGATCGAGCAGGGGCTGGTGGGGCCAACGTCCTGACTTTC. It translates to CSARDRAGAGGANVLTF.

The gene calls are TRBV7-6 and TRBJ2-2; tentative D call: TRBD1 (6 bases). Trimming cost V 4 bases and J 2 bases, with 14 bases left between them. The CDR3 covers 16 residues. Germline V gene sequence: CDR1 SGHVS, CDR2 FNYEAQ. DNA of the CDR3: TGTGCCAGCAGCTCACTAGGGACATACAACACCGGGGAGCTGTTTTTT. Residues: CASSSLGTYNTGELFF.

This rearrangement joins TRBV7-2 to TRBJ2-5, with 13 bases identical to TRBD2. Per the germline V gene, CDR1 is SGHTA and CDR2 is FQGNSA. The CDR3 sequence is 17 residues long. The junction had 8 bases not matched to a gene; V was cut back by 5 bases and J by 2 bases. The CDR3 coding sequence is TGTGCCAGCAGCCACCTATCGGGACTAGCGGGACAAGAGACCCAGTACTTC. This encodes CASSHLSGLAGQETQYF. Full variable domain (remainder filled in from reference TRBV7-2 and TRBJ2-5): GAGVSQSPSNKVTEKGKDVELRCDPISGHTALYWYRQSLGQGLEFLIYFQGNSAPDKSGLPSDRFSAERTGGSVSTLTIQRTQQEDSAVYLCASSHLSGLAGQETQYFGPGTRLLVL.

This clonotype occurred once. As the CDR3 is not closed by the conserved phenylalanine or tryptophan, this likely results from a read error. It is unclear where the CDR3 begins or ends on the DNA, so no DNA is shown, and the CDR3 is as TCRdb lists it. The chain uses TRBV5-1 and TRBJ1-4; the D segment call TRBD1 is taken from the table without a DNA check. The CDR3 is 15 amino acids in total, end residues counted. The germline V gene has CDR1 SGHRS and CDR2 YFSETQ. This CDR3 is CASSLGRTGGEKPFL.

This clonotype came up a few times. CDR3 bases: TGCAGTGCTTCTCGCAATGAGCAGTTCTTC. Protein: CSASRNEQFF. The chain carries TRBV20-1 and TRBJ2-1; D is uncertain. Germline V CDR1 and CDR2: DFQATT, SNEGSKA (reference sequence). The CDR3 contains 10 residues. V lost 5 bases to trimming and J lost 6 bases, with 5 bases between them.

Many counts were recorded for this clonotype. The CDR3 DNA reads TGCAGTGCACCGGGGCAGAGACCACCGAACACTGAAGCTTTCTTT. Residues: CSAPGQRPPNTEAFF. V gene TRBV20-1 combines with J gene TRBJ1-1; possibly TRBD1 for D (5 bases). Germline loops: CDR1 DFQATT, CDR2 SNEGSKA (reference sequence). V was pared by 6 bases and J by 1 base, with 18 bases between. The CDR3 spans 15 residues.

This clonotype was observed many times. The rearrangement joins TRBV27 to TRBJ1-6; 10 positions agree with TRBD1. This CDR3 region has 15 residues. V lost 5 bases and J lost 7; bases outside the gene matches: 5. Germline V lookup: CDR1 MNHEY, CDR2 SMNVEV (reference sequence). The CDR3 DNA reads TGTGCCAGCAGTCCAGACAGGGGGCAAAATTCACCCCTCCACTTT. Protein: CASSPDRGQNSPLHF.

Here the CDR3 DNA reads TGCAGCATCCGGGACATTTATGGCTACACCTTC. This encodes CSIRDIYGYTF. The chain joins TRBV29-1 to TRBJ1-2; D possibly corresponds to TRBD1 (6 bases). Germline lookup yields CDR1 SQVTM and CDR2 ANQGSEA. Trimming pared 8 bases from V and 5 bases from J, leaving 12 bases between. There are 11 residues in the CDR3.

In this sample, this clonotype turned up many times. The chain combines TRBV7-9 with TRBJ2-1, with 7 nucleotides matching TRBD1. Germline V gives CDR1 SEHNR, CDR2 FQNEAQ (reference sequence). The CDR3 is 13 residues long. V shed 4 bases and J 7 bases; nucleotides not matched to a gene: 4. The CDR3 bases are TGTGCCAGCAGCTCGCCACAGGGGAATGAGCAGTTCTTC. It codes for CASSSPQGNEQFF.

This clonotype was recorded many times. The rearrangement links TRBV4-2 to TRBJ2-7, with 9 positions matching TRBD1. Germline V gene lookup returns CDR1 LGHNA and CDR2 YNFKEQ. The CDR3 extends over 16 amino acids. V lost 1 base to trimming and J lost 1 base; unmatched junction nucleotides: 5. CDR3 amino acids: CASSQAGQGRSYEQYF. The DNA of the CDR3 is TGTGCCAGCAGCCAAGCCGGACAGGGGAGATCCTACGAGCAGTACTTC.

In this sample, this clonotype turned up many times. The chain links TRBV4-3 to TRBJ1-3; D unresolved. The germline V gene encodes CDR1 LGHNA and CDR2 YSLEER. Trimming took off 1 base at V and 2 bases at J, with 6 bases between the two ends. This CDR3 contains 14 residues. CDR3 in amino acids: CASSQAATGNTIYF. The CDR3 bases are TGCGCCAGCAGCCAAGCCGCAACTGGAAACACCATATATTTT.

This clonotype was seen just once. V is TRBV3-1 and J is TRBJ2-2; TRBD1 might be the D (6 bases). Germline V gene data show CDR1 as LGHDT and CDR2 as YNNKEL (reference sequence). Trimming pared 1 base from V and 0 bases from J, leaving 9 bases between. The CDR3 runs 16 residues. The chain's CDR3 is CASSQGQASNTGELFF. The CDR3 DNA follows: TGTGCCAGCAGCCAAGGACAGGCGTCGAACACCGGGGAGCTGTTTTTT.

The chain links TRBV29-1 to TRBJ1-2; D is possibly TRBD1 (5 bases). V gave up 5 bases and J gave up 3 bases, with 16 bases separating them. Looked up from germline, CDR1 is SQVTM and CDR2 is ANQGSEA. The CDR3 totals 14 residues. CDR3 protein: CSVPTGTHHYGYTF. As DNA, the CDR3 is TGCAGCGTTCCAACCGGGACCCACCACTATGGCTACACCTTC.

At least ten counts were recorded for this clonotype. J is TRBJ1-2 and V is TRBV7-9; possible D gene TRBD1, 6 bases. V was shortened by 1 base and J by 5 bases, with 20 bases between the two germline ends. This CDR3 has 17 amino acids. Germline CDR1 reads SEHNR; CDR2 reads FQNEAQ (reference sequence). The CDR3 nucleotides are TGTGCCAGCAGCTTAGAGGGACACAATCCTGCCGCTTATGGCTACACCTTC. Its protein product is CASSLEGHNPAAYGYTF.

The sample holds many counts of this clonotype. This chain connects TRBV7-6 to TRBJ1-4; D perhaps matches TRBD1 (5 bases). The CDR3 is made up of 15 amino acids. With 5 bases removed from V and 0 bases from J, the gap between germline ends came to 10 bases. The V gene's germline CDR1 is SGHVS and CDR2 FNYEAQ. The chain's CDR3 is CASSPRRATNEKLFF. The CDR3 nucleotides read TGTGCCAGCAGCCCCCGCAGGGCAACTAATGAAAAACTGTTTTTT.

Details on this clonotype: A read error may produce the germline difference seen at one junction end. The J gene is TRBJ2-1, the V gene TRBV5-4; D gene ambiguous. This CDR3 has 14 residues. The V gene's germline CDR1 is SGHNT and CDR2 YYREEE (reference sequence). The CDR3 coding sequence is TGTGCCAGCAGCTCGGCCGTGTCCTACAATGAGCAGTCCTTC. It yields the protein CASSSAVSYNEQSF.

The chain couples TRBV6-2 or TRBV6-3 to TRBJ1-2; D is undetermined. Germline lookup yields CDR1 MNHEY and CDR2 SVGEGT. This CDR3 spans 13 amino acids. The V end lost 6 bases, the J end lost 8 bases, and 16 bases lay between the germline ends. DNA for the CDR3: TGTGCCAGCAGAGCCGACGAGAGGACCGGCTACACCTTC. It translates to CASRADERTGYTF.

The V and J genes are TRBV29-1 and TRBJ1-4; D is possibly TRBD1 (5 bases). V dropped 3 bases and J dropped 4 bases, with 12 bases sitting between them. CDR1 and CDR2 (germline): SQVTM, ANQGSEA. The CDR3 is made up of 14 amino acids. The CDR3 bases are TGCAGCGTTGAGGGGGGTATGGGTAATGAAAAACTGTTTTTT. The encoded protein is CSVEGGMGNEKLFF.

V is TRBV5-1 and J is TRBJ2-7; 8 nucleotides match TRBD2. Germline loops: CDR1 SGHRS, CDR2 YFSETQ. Losses at the gene ends were 0 bases for V and 4 bases for J; bases not matched to a gene: 6. The CDR3 length is 15 residues. The CDR3 region is CASSLGTSGGYEQYF. Here the CDR3 DNA reads TGCGCCAGCAGCTTGGGTACTAGCGGTGGTTACGAGCAGTACTTC.

The chain carries TRBV7-9 and TRBJ1-2, with 8 bases identical to TRBD1. This CDR3 region has 14 residues. V was clipped by 5 bases and J by 8 bases; unmatched bases: 10. The germline CDR1 and CDR2 sequences are SEHNR and FQNEAQ (reference sequence). This CDR3 is CASSPQTGEKGYTF. The CDR3 nucleotides read TGTGCCAGCAGCCCGCAGACAGGGGAGAAGGGCTACACCTTC.

The chain carries TRBV29-1 and TRBJ2-7; either TRBD1 or TRBD2 may fit D (7 bases each). Trimming removed 3 bases at V and 2 bases at J, with 14 bases between. CDR3 length: 14 residues. CDR1 and CDR2 from the germline V gene are SQVTM and ANQGSEA. CDR3 sequence reads: CSVEGGGQTYEQYF. The CDR3 DNA follows: TGCAGCGTTGAGGGAGGGGGCCAAACCTACGAGCAGTACTTC.

The V call is TRBV5-1, the J call TRBJ1-5; TRBD1 agrees at 9 bases. Trimming at V came to 0 bases and at J to 4 bases, leaving 5 bases not matched to a gene. This CDR3 is 16 amino acids long. Germline CDR1 and CDR2: SGHRS and YFSETQ. The CDR3 bases are TGCGCCAGCAGCTTGGCCGGGACAGGGCGGAATCAGCCCCAGCATTTT. Its translation: CASSLAGTGRNQPQHF.

This clonotype was recorded at least ten times. This chain uses TRBV6-5 with TRBJ2-7; a weak D match, TRBD1 (5 bases). Germline CDR1 is MNHEY and CDR2 is SVGAGI. Trimming pared 0 bases from V and 3 bases from J, leaving 15 bases between. This CDR3 contains 16 residues. This chain's CDR3 is CASSYSSFQGGYEQYF. The CDR3, as DNA: TGTGCCAGCAGTTACTCGAGTTTTCAGGGTGGCTACGAGCAGTACTTC.